This T cell receptor (beta chain) comes out of a study of blood T cell repertoires in COVID-19. About the research overall: Nucleic acid was either cDNA or gDNA, and it came from T cells, B-cell-depleted T cells, or PBMCs.

Generated by immunoSEQ multiplex PCR, the TCRdb table keeps only in-frame clones and is missing some. Of 110,000 to 150,000 clones listed, over 70% are singletons. Sequencing was done on a sample of peripheral blood. The sequence came from a human donor in a cohort sampled during active COVID-19.

Here the CDR3 reads CATSRAQAINYGYTF. Written as DNA, the CDR3 is TGTGCCACCAGCAGAGCTCAGGCGATAAACTATGGCTACACCTTC. The chain is built from TRBV15 and TRBJ1-2; D is undetermined. CDR3 size: 15 residues. The germline V gene encodes CDR1 LNHNV and CDR2 YYDKDF (reference sequence). V lost 1 base to trimming and J lost 2 bases, with 11 bases between them.